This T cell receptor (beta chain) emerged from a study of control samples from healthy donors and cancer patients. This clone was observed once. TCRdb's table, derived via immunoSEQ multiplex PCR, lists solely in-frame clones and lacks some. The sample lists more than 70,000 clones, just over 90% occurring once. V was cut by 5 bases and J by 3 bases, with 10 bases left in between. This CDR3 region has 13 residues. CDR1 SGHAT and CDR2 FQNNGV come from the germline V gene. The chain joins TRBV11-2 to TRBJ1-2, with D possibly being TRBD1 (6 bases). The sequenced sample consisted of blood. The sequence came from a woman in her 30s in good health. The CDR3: CASSRGGYYGYTF. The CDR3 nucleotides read TGTGCCAGCAGCCGAGGGGGGTACTATGGCTACACCTTC.